This T cell receptor (beta chain) was found in a study of shared clonotypes between healthy human individuals. Repertoires were generated with immunoSEQ multiplex PCR, while TCRdb's copy carries only in-frame clones and drops some. The repertoire has roughly 320,000 clones, roughly 91% of them found once; the top ten carry roughly 15%. This CDR3 has 14 amino acids. The germline V and J ends were trimmed by 2 bases and 0 bases, with 5 bases remaining between them. The V gene's germline CDR1 is SGHAT and CDR2 FQNNGV. The rearrangement uses TRBV11-2 and TRBJ1-3; no definite D call. This clonotype was sampled from a man between 18 and 29 years old in good health. Specimen: memory CD8+ T cells sorted from blood. Indicated subset: CD45RO+ cells pooled with CCR7-negative TemRA cells. The CDR3 here is CASSLLSSGNTIYF. The CDR3 region has the DNA TGTGCCAGCAGCTTATTGAGCTCTGGAAACACCATATATTTT.